The 4 T cell receptor beta chains reported below all come from one sample, sequenced in a study of OX40 agonist ivuxolimab in advanced cancers. This table comes from immunoSEQ multiplex PCR, and its TCRdb copy is limited to in-frame clones, with some not included. The sample has 20,000 or so clones, roughly 87% seen once. Sequencing used CD4+ or CD8+ T cells sorted from blood, obtained in a trial of the OX40 agonist ivuxolimab. The origin of the receptors is an adult with an advanced solid tumor such as melanoma, head and neck, liver or kidney cancer.

The chain joins TRBV28 to TRBJ2-4, with 8 bases matching TRBD1. The CDR3 contains 15 residues. CDR1 is MDHEN, CDR2 SYDVKM, per germline. Trimming at V came to 5 bases and at J to 9 bases, leaving 12 bases not matched to a gene. In DNA, the CDR3 is TGTGCCAGCAGTCCAGTGCAGGGGGCGAGCGTCATTCAGTACTTC. Translating it yields CASSPVQGASVIQYF.

The chain couples TRBV11-3 to TRBJ2-1, with TRBD2 matching over 12 bases. CDR1 and CDR2 (germline): SGHNT, YENEEA. V lost 5 bases, J lost 4 bases, and 3 bases stayed unmatched. CDR3 length: 15 amino acids. Here the CDR3 reads CASSPGLAGYNEQFF. The DNA of the CDR3 is TGTGCCAGCAGCCCGGGACTAGCGGGTTACAATGAGCAGTTCTTC.

The J gene is TRBJ1-5, the V gene TRBV7-9; a weak D match, TRBD1 (5 bases). The length of the CDR3 is 14 residues. Germline CDR1 and CDR2: SEHNR and FQNEAQ (reference sequence). V lost 1 base and J 2 bases, leaving 6 bases between the germline ends. CDR3 residues: CASSLGGGNQPQHF. As DNA, the CDR3 is TGTGCCAGCAGCTTAGGGGGGGGCAATCAGCCCCAGCATTTT.

This clone was picked up a small number of times. The chain is built from TRBV6-5 and TRBJ1-1; D is uncertain. The CDR3 is 13 residues long. The germline gives CDR1 MNHEY, CDR2 SVGAGI. The V end was cut by 5 bases, the J end by 3 bases, with 10 bases between. CDR3 bases: TGTGCCAGCAGTGAAGCGAAATACACTGAAGCTTTCTTT. Protein sequence: CASSEAKYTEAFF.